Given below is one T cell receptor beta chain in context. The repertoire was sequenced with immunoSEQ multiplex PCR; TCRdb's copy has only in-frame clones and lacks some. Found here are 54,000 or so clones, 80% to 85% of them singletons; the top ten hold around 1%. This record comes from a study of memory CD4+ T cells and cytomegalovirus serostatus. Study information: Donors were healthy Belgian adults, 9 or 10 CMV seropositive and around 24 seronegative.

Single viable CD3+CD4+CD8-CD45RO+ cells were sorted as the memory CD4+ T cells. This CDR3 has 15 residues. Per the germline V gene, CDR1 is MDHEN and CDR2 is SYDVKM. V shed 1 base and J shed 8 bases, with 17 bases lying between them. Material for sequencing was memory CD4+ T cells from blood. The clonotype comes from an adult in good health and CMV-seronegative. The gene calls are TRBV28 and TRBJ1-2, with D perhaps TRBD1 (6 bases). CDR3 sequence reads: CASSLFSRSRGGYTF. The CDR3 DNA reads TGTGCCAGCAGTTTATTTAGCCGCTCTAGGGGGGGCTACACCTTC.